A single sample gave rise to the 31 T cell receptor beta chains below, sequenced in a study of post-analysis software for immune sequencing data. No antigen has been assigned to these receptors. Findings and limits, study-wide: TRBV5-6, TRBV5-1 and TRBV20-1 belonged to a set of five TRBV segments that were more frequent in patients than controls.

Included in the TCR beta cDNA libraries were unique molecular identifiers. TCRdb independently ran MiXCR on the PCR reads; one entry per CDR3 protein. The sample contains roughly 410,000 distinct CDR3 sequences, 30% to 45% of which appear only once. The sample taken for sequencing was blood. The receptors derive from a girl between 10 and 17 years old with multiple sclerosis.

This clonotype appeared a few times. The chain joins TRBV7-3 to TRBJ2-5; no clear D gene. V was pared by 1 base and J by 7 bases, with 10 bases between. Germline assignment: CDR1 SGHTA and CDR2 FQGTGA. The CDR3 length is 13 residues. The CDR3 here is CASSLRSSGTQYF. In DNA, the CDR3 is TGTGCCAGCAGCTTAAGATCATCCGGGACCCAGTACTTC.

There are many counts of this clonotype. This chain uses TRBV20-1 with TRBJ2-1; 8 bases align to TRBD2. This CDR3 is built from 13 residues. Trimming cost V 3 bases and J 2 bases; bases outside gene matches: 0. Looked up from germline, CDR1 is DFQATT and CDR2 is SNEGSKA (reference sequence). The CDR3: CSASGGAYNEQFF. DNA for the CDR3: TGCAGTGCTAGCGGGGGGGCCTACAATGAGCAGTTCTTC.

The chain recombines TRBV12-3 or TRBV12-4 with TRBJ1-1, with a weak D call TRBD1 (5 bases). The CDR3 runs 15 residues. V lost 7 bases, J lost 1 base, and 16 bases lay in between. CDR3 loop: CASNPFGTANTEAFF. The CDR3 bases are TGTGCCAGCAATCCTTTCGGGACGGCGAACACTGAAGCTTTCTTT.

This sequence joins TRBV27 and TRBJ1-1; D is uncertain. The CDR3 spans 15 residues. Trimming left V 2 bases short and J 4 bases short, with 14 bases between. CDR1 and CDR2 (germline): MNHEY, SMNVEV (reference sequence). The DNA for the CDR3 is TGTGCCAGCAGTTTAAGAGGGATGGGTTCCACTGAAGCTTTCTTT. It specifies CASSLRGMGSTEAFF.

This rearrangement joins TRBV15 to TRBJ1-4, with no clear D. The V end was cut by 0 bases, the J end by 4 bases, with 3 bases between. Germline V gene lookup returns CDR1 LNHNV and CDR2 YYDKDF (reference sequence). The CDR3 runs 13 residues. The CDR3 loop reads CATSRDSNEKLFF. The CDR3 DNA reads as TGTGCCACCAGCAGAGACAGTAATGAAAAACTGTTTTTT.

J is TRBJ2-5 and V is TRBV29-1; no firm D call. Per germline, CDR1 SQVTM and CDR2 ANQGSEA. Trimming shortened V by 1 base and J by 2 bases, and 5 bases separated the two germline ends. The CDR3 runs 12 residues. CDR3 amino acids: CSVEGGQETQYF. The CDR3, as DNA: TGCAGCGTTGAAGGGGGTCAAGAGACCCAGTACTTC. Complete variable domain (other parts from reference TRBV29-1 and TRBJ2-5): SAVISQKPSRDICQRGTSLTIQCQVDSQVTMMFWYRQQPGQSLTLIATANQGSEATYESGFVIDKFPISRPNLTFSTLTVSNMSPEDSSIYLCSVEGGQETQYFGPGTRLLVL.

The CDR3 nucleotides read TGTGTCACGTCAGAGGGGCGCGGAGACACTGAAGCTTTCTTT. Translated: CVTSEGRGDTEAFF. This chain links TRBV24-1 with TRBJ1-1; a weak D match, TRBD1 (5 bases). Germline V gives CDR1 KGHDR, CDR2 SFDVKD. This CDR3 region has 14 residues.

The rearrangement links TRBV12-3 or TRBV12-4 to TRBJ1-2; TRBD1 matches 10 bases. This CDR3 region has 13 residues. V dropped 6 bases and J dropped 6; count of bases not matched to a gene: 4. This chain's CDR3 is CASRGGTGDGYTF. In DNA form, the CDR3 reads TGTGCCAGCAGGGGGGGGACAGGGGATGGCTACACCTTC.

The CDR3 sequence: CASSLGTPGDTQYF. Here the CDR3 DNA reads TGTGCCAGCTCACTCGGGACCCCTGGAGATACGCAGTATTTT. The chain recombines TRBV18 with TRBJ2-3; D possibly matches TRBD1 or TRBD2 (5 bases each). V lost 4 bases and J lost 5, with 13 bases in between. Looked up from germline, CDR1 is KGHSH and CDR2 is LQKENI. The CDR3 has 14 amino acids.

The chain uses TRBV10-3 and TRBJ2-3; TRBD2 matches at 8 bases. With V trimmed by 0 bases and J by 1 base, 3 bases remained unmatched. The CDR3 has 16 residues. Germline assignment: CDR1 ENHRY and CDR2 SYGVKD. The DNA for the CDR3 is TGTGCCATCAGTGAGTCGACCGGGGGGGGCACAGATACGCAGTATTTT. Translation gives CAISESTGGGTDTQYF.

The chain has TRBV20-1 and TRBJ1-2, with a tentative D call TRBD1 (6 bases). Germline values: CDR1 DFQATT, CDR2 SNEGSKA (reference sequence). The CDR3 length is 12 residues. Trimming cost V 2 bases and J 2 bases, with 6 bases left between them. CDR3 in amino acids: CSARTGNYGYTF. CDR3 DNA sequence: TGCAGTGCTAGAACAGGGAACTATGGCTACACCTTC.

Concerning this clonotype: A read error may account for a junction end that differs from germline. CDR3: CTSSPGTFLYEQYF. The CDR3 bases are TGTACCAGCAGTCCGGGGACATTTCTCTACGAGCAGTACTTC. V is TRBV28 and J is TRBJ2-5; perhaps TRBD1 as D (6 bases). The end of the DNA aligns better with TRBJ2-7, so the J call may be wrong. Per the germline V gene, CDR1 is MDHEN and CDR2 is SYDVKM. The CDR3 consists of 14 residues.

The gene calls are TRBV3-1 and TRBJ1-2; D unresolved. Germline-derived CDR1 and CDR2 are LGHDT and YNNKEL (reference sequence). V dropped 0 bases and J dropped 2 bases, with 10 bases sitting between them. The length of the CDR3 is 15 residues. The CDR3 region is CASSQEGLMNYGYTF. CDR3 bases: TGTGCCAGCAGCCAAGAAGGACTGATGAACTATGGCTACACCTTC.

V usage is TRBV20-1 and J usage is TRBJ2-5; unclear D gene. V lost 0 bases and J 2 bases, leaving 7 bases between the germline ends. The germline V gene has CDR1 DFQATT and CDR2 SNEGSKA (reference sequence). This CDR3 spans 13 amino acids. CDR3 in DNA: TGCAGTGCTAGAGATTTGTTTCAAGAGACCCAGTACTTC. Translating it yields CSARDLFQETQYF.

The chain links TRBV9 to TRBJ2-3; 14 bases line up with TRBD2. The junction had 3 bases not matched to a gene; V was cut back by 3 bases and J by 0 bases. The CDR3 has 17 residues. Germline V CDR1 and CDR2: SGDLS, YYNGEE. CDR3 loop: CASSETSGGVSTDTQYF. CDR3 nucleotide sequence: TGTGCCAGCAGCGAGACTAGCGGGGGGGTTAGCACAGATACGCAGTATTTT.

This clonotype was observed a handful of times. This chain uses TRBV28 with TRBJ2-7, with D possibly TRBD2 on 5 matching bases. Germline CDR1 MDHEN, CDR2 SYDVKM. There are 12 residues in the CDR3. Trimming shortened V by 6 bases and J by 5 bases, and 11 bases separated the two germline ends. The CDR3 spells CASRTTSNEQYF. As DNA, the CDR3 is TGTGCCAGCAGAACAACTAGTAACGAGCAGTACTTC.

The table lists this clonotype with a few counts. Here the CDR3 DNA reads TGTGCCAGCAGTCTAGGACTAGCGCCTTACAATGAGCAGTTCTTC. Its translation: CASSLGLAPYNEQFF. This chain uses TRBV12-3 or TRBV12-4 with TRBJ2-1; 9 positions agree with TRBD2. The J segment lost 4 bases and the V segment lost 5 bases, leaving 6 bases of the junction unmatched. The CDR3 length is 15 residues.

This chain joins TRBV5-1 and TRBJ2-1, with TRBD1 matching over 9 bases. Germline assignment: CDR1 SGHRS and CDR2 YFSETQ. Trimming cost V 4 bases and J 9 bases; bases outside gene matches: 11. This CDR3 has 15 amino acids. DNA of the CDR3: TGCGCCAGCAGCAGCGACAGGGGGGGATGCGGTGAGCAGTTCTTC. This gives the protein CASSSDRGGCGEQFF. The full variable domain, in which reference TRBV5-1 and TRBJ2-1 provide the parts outside the CDR3, is KAGVTQTPRYLIKTRGQQVTLSCSPISGHRSVSWYQQTPGQGLQFLFEYFSETQRNKGNFPGRFSGRQFSNSRSEMNVSTLELGDSALYLCASSSDRGGCGEQFFGPGTRLTVL.

This clonotype showed up just a few times. The chain is built from TRBV27 and TRBJ1-2; no clear D. Germline V gene lookup returns CDR1 MNHEY and CDR2 SMNVEV (reference sequence). V dropped 2 bases and J dropped 7 bases, with 11 bases sitting between them. This CDR3 region has 13 residues. The CDR3 sequence: CASSLSSVVGYTF. In nucleotides, the CDR3 is TGTGCCAGCAGTTTAAGTTCGGTGGTTGGCTACACCTTC.

The chain is built from TRBV12-5 and TRBJ2-4; 9 nucleotides match TRBD1. The last part of the DNA fits TRBJ2-7 better; the J call may be wrong. This CDR3 comprises 14 residues. Germline V lookup: CDR1 LGHNT, CDR2 FRNRAP. In DNA form, the CDR3 reads TGTGCTAGTGGCGGGACAGGGCTTACCTACGAGCAGTACTTC. Its translation: CASGGTGLTYEQYF.

The chain recombines TRBV6-6 with TRBJ2-3; D tentatively fits TRBD1 or TRBD2 (5 bases each). Germline lookup yields CDR1 MNHNY and CDR2 SVGAGI (reference sequence). This CDR3 is built from 15 residues. V lost 2 bases and J lost 3, with 12 bases in between. In DNA, the CDR3 is TGTGCCAGCAGTTACGGGGGTCCCGGGACAGATACGCAGTATTTT. Translation: CASSYGGPGTDTQYF.

The V gene is TRBV19, the J gene TRBJ1-2; D possibly corresponds to TRBD1 (6 bases). Trimming took off 4 bases at V and 6 bases at J, with 15 bases between the two ends. This CDR3 region has 14 residues. The V gene's germline CDR1 is LNHDA and CDR2 SQIVND (reference sequence). The CDR3 nucleotides read TGTGCCAGTAGTACACCTACAGGGATCGATGGCTACACCTTC. Translation: CASSTPTGIDGYTF.

Only a few counts were recorded for this clonotype. V and J are TRBV19 and TRBJ2-7, with D unclear. Germline CDR1 and CDR2: LNHDA and SQIVND (reference sequence). CDR3 length equals 13 residues. Trimming cost V 5 bases and J 6 bases, with 14 bases left between them. The CDR3 region has the DNA TGTGCCAGTAGTGGGTTAGCCTCCGGCGAGCAGTACTTC. As protein: CASSGLASGEQYF.

The chain links TRBV7-9 to TRBJ1-2; no firm D call. Trimming cost V 0 bases and J 7 bases, with 12 bases left between them. CDR3 length: 14 residues. Germline CDR1 reads SEHNR; CDR2 reads FQNEAQ (reference sequence). CDR3 sequence reads: CASSLAGSSGGYTF. In DNA, the CDR3 is TGTGCCAGCAGCTTAGCGGGCAGCTCGGGTGGCTACACCTTC. Drawing the rest from reference TRBV7-9 and TRBJ1-2, the complete variable domain is DTGVSQNPRHKITKRGQNVTFRCDPISEHNRLYWYRQTLGQGPEFLTYFQNEAQLEKSRLLSDRFSAERPKGSFSTLEIQRTEQGDSAMYLCASSLAGSSGGYTFGSGTRLTVV.

Only a few counts were recorded for this clonotype. V usage is TRBV29-1 and J usage is TRBJ2-7, with TRBD2 matching 7 bases. Germline-derived CDR1 and CDR2 are SQVTM and ANQGSEA. The CDR3 is 13 residues long. Germline trimming cut 4 bases from V and 3 bases from J; bases unmatched to any gene: 6. The CDR3 is CSVGGGSVYEQYF. The CDR3, as DNA: TGCAGCGTTGGGGGGGGTTCGGTCTACGAGCAGTACTTC.

The chain is built from TRBV20-1 and TRBJ2-3; possibly TRBD2 for D (6 bases). Germline CDR1 DFQATT, CDR2 SNEGSKA (reference sequence). Trimming pared 6 bases from V and 4 bases from J, leaving 17 bases between. This CDR3 spans 14 amino acids. CDR3: CSATGTLQADTQYF. In DNA form, the CDR3 reads TGCAGTGCCACCGGGACTCTGCAGGCAGATACGCAGTATTTT.

This chain joins TRBV7-9 and TRBJ2-3, with TRBD2 as a possible D gene (5 bases). Germline V gene data show CDR1 as SEHNR and CDR2 as FQNEAQ (reference sequence). This CDR3 contains 16 residues. Trimming cost V 2 bases and J 2 bases, with 14 bases left between them. CDR3 nucleotides: TGTGCCAGCAGCTTAAGGGCCAGGAGGCTCACAGATACGCAGTATTTT. Encoded protein: CASSLRARRLTDTQYF.

The gene calls are TRBV2 and TRBJ2-1, with 10 bases identical to TRBD2. The length of the CDR3 is 18 residues. Germline V gene lookup returns CDR1 SNHLY and CDR2 FYNNEI. Unmatched junction bases numbered 22, after V lost 5 bases and J lost 12 bases. The CDR3 DNA reads as TGTGCCAGCAGTCAATGGGGGCTAGCGGGGGACGTTAGGGATGGGCAGTTCTTC. Its protein is CASSQWGLAGDVRDGQFF.

The chain recombines TRBV11-2 with TRBJ1-6, with 8 bases matching TRBD1. V lost 5 bases and J lost 11; bases outside the gene matches: 11. CDR1 SGHAT and CDR2 FQNNGV come from the germline V gene. The CDR3 is made up of 15 amino acids. Written as DNA, the CDR3 is TGTGCCAGCAGCGGGCCCCAGGGGGCGAGGACACCCCTCCACTTT. Amino acids: CASSGPQGARTPLHF. The full variable domain, with the rest looked up from reference TRBV11-2 and TRBJ1-6, is EAGVAQSPRYKIIEKRQSVAFWCNPISGHATLYWYQQILGQGPKLLIQFQNNGVVDDSQLPKDRFSAERLKGVDSTLKIQPAKLEDSAVYLCASSGPQGARTPLHFGNGTRLTVT.

In this sample, this clonotype turned up a few times. The chain uses TRBV11-1 and TRBJ2-5; 13 bases line up with TRBD2. In germline, CDR1 is SGHAT, CDR2 FQDESV (reference sequence). This CDR3 comprises 19 residues. The trim removed 7 bases at V and 0 bases at J, leaving 14 bases unmatched. DNA for the CDR3: TGTGCCAGCACCAAAAGGTCAACTAGCGGGGGGGCCGACCAAGAGACCCAGTACTTC. Protein product: CASTKRSTSGGADQETQYF. The whole variable domain, filled in from reference TRBV11-1 and TRBJ2-5, reads EAEVAQSPRYKITEKSQAVAFWCDPISGHATLYWYRQILGQGPELLVQFQDESVVDDSQLPKDRFSAERLKGVDSTLKIQPAELGDSAMYLCASTKRSTSGGADQETQYFGPGTRLLVL.

The chain couples TRBV27 to TRBJ2-3; D not certain. The germline gives CDR1 MNHEY, CDR2 SMNVEV (reference sequence). V lost 5 bases and J 4 bases, leaving 19 bases between the germline ends. This CDR3 region has 16 residues. CDR3 DNA: TGTGCCAGCAGTCCAGACCTTTTCCCCATGCCAGATACGCAGTATTTT. Protein: CASSPDLFPMPDTQYF.